One sample yielded the 9 T cell receptor beta chains listed below, sequenced in a study of blood T cell repertoires in COVID-19. The method was immunoSEQ multiplex PCR; TCRdb's version includes in-frame clones alone and lacks a portion of them. The sample includes 150,000 to 200,000 clones, 88% seen only once; the top ten take about 4.4%. Specimen: peripheral blood. Receptors were obtained from a human donor in a cohort sampled during active COVID-19.

The chain has TRBV28 and TRBJ2-7; D might be TRBD1 (5 bases). Trimming removed 8 bases from V and 3 bases from J, with 8 bases in between. The germline CDR1 and CDR2 sequences are MDHEN and SYDVKM. The CDR3 extends over 11 amino acids. CDR3 loop: CASRDSYEQYF. For the CDR3, the DNA is TGTGCCAGCCGAGACAGCTACGAGCAGTACTTC. The variable domain in full, with the rest retrieved from reference TRBV28 and TRBJ2-7, is DVKVTQSSRYLVKRTGEKVFLECVQDMDHENMFWYRQDPGLGLRLIYFSYDVKMKEKGDIPEGYSVSREKKERFSLILESASTNQTSMYLCASRDSYEQYFGPGTRLTVT.

The chain employs TRBV18 and TRBJ2-7; D gene uncertain. The CDR3 is 13 residues long. Trimming pared 2 bases from V and 3 bases from J, leaving 8 bases between. The germline V gene has CDR1 KGHSH and CDR2 LQKENI. The CDR3: CASSPRRIYEQYF. CDR3 nucleotides: TGTGCCAGCTCACCAAGGAGAATCTACGAGCAGTACTTC.

The V gene is TRBV7-8, the J gene TRBJ2-5; D is uncertain. Germline V lookup: CDR1 SGHVS, CDR2 FQNEAQ. With 5 bases removed from V and 7 bases from J, the gap between germline ends came to 11 bases. The CDR3 extends over 12 amino acids. The CDR3 DNA reads TGTGCCAGCAGCCCACCCATCGGGACCCAGTACTTC. Translation gives CASSPPIGTQYF.

The chain recombines TRBV5-4 with TRBJ2-1; D is undetermined. Per germline, CDR1 SGHNT and CDR2 YYREEE (reference sequence). V dropped 7 bases and J dropped 9 bases, with 14 bases sitting between them. The CDR3 length is 12 residues. Here the CDR3 reads CASHLSWSEQFF. The CDR3 nucleotides read TGTGCCAGCCACCTTAGCTGGAGTGAGCAGTTCTTC.

This sequence joins TRBV6-5 and TRBJ1-2; 7 bases match TRBD1. The V gene end was trimmed by 4 bases and the J gene end by 2 bases; junction bases not matched to a gene: 4. The CDR3 has 14 amino acids. Germline loops: CDR1 MNHEY, CDR2 SVGAGI. The CDR3 spells CASSFDRDNYGYTF. Written as DNA, the CDR3 is TGTGCCAGCAGTTTCGACAGGGACAACTATGGCTACACCTTC.

The V call is TRBV30, the J call TRBJ2-7; perhaps TRBD2 as D (6 bases). The CDR3 runs to 13 residues. Germline V lookup: CDR1 GTSNPN, CDR2 SVGIG (reference sequence). The V and J ends lost 4 bases and 0 bases respectively, with 10 bases between them. For the CDR3, the DNA is TGTGCCTGGACTCGGGAGAGCTCCTACGAGCAGTACTTC. Translating it yields CAWTRESSYEQYF.

This chain uses TRBV18 with TRBJ2-2, with no clear D. Looked up from germline, CDR1 is KGHSH and CDR2 is LQKENI. Trimming shortened V by 3 bases and J by 0 bases, and 14 bases separated the two germline ends. This CDR3 has 17 amino acids. In nucleotides, the CDR3 is TGTGCCAGCTCACCCAGGCAACTCCACTCGAACACCGGGGAGCTGTTTTTT. It yields the protein CASSPRQLHSNTGELFF.

The chain couples TRBV2 to TRBJ1-2, with D hard to call. Germline V gene sequence: CDR1 SNHLY, CDR2 FYNNEI. V gave up 5 bases and J gave up 4 bases, with 14 bases separating them. The CDR3 runs 14 residues. CDR3 sequence: CASSLEKPGYGYTF. CDR3 bases: TGTGCCAGCAGTCTCGAGAAGCCTGGCTATGGCTACACCTTC.

This clone was counted once. The chain recombines TRBV30 with TRBJ2-5; the D gene is possibly TRBD2 (5 bases). Germline-derived CDR1 and CDR2 are GTSNPN and SVGIG (reference sequence). V was cut by 1 base and J by 5 bases, with 8 bases left in between. There are 12 residues in the CDR3. The CDR3: CAWSALVETQYF. The CDR3 bases are TGTGCCTGGAGTGCACTAGTTGAGACCCAGTACTTC. Drawing the rest from reference TRBV30 and TRBJ2-5, the complete variable domain is SQTIHQWPATLVQPVGSPLSLECTVEGTSNPNLYWYRQAAGRGLQLLFYSVGIGQISSEVPQNLSASRPQDRQFILSSKKLLLSDSGFYLCAWSALVETQYFGPGTRLLVL.